This T cell receptor beta chain stems from a study of response to subunit inactivated influenza vaccine. One entry per CDR3 protein results from TCRdb running MiXCR on the RT-PCR reads. Of 750,000 to 850,000 distinct CDR3 sequences listed, 18% were seen once; the top ten hold roughly a tenth. Sequencing was performed on PBMCs from blood, taken 4 to 6 days after vaccination. The sequence was collected from a man between 50 and 59 years old who received an inactivated influenza vaccine.

CDR3 region: CSVNPYRNTEAFF. The DNA for the CDR3 is TGCAGCGTCAACCCTTACAGGAACACTGAAGCTTTCTTT. The chain combines TRBV29-1 with TRBJ1-1; D ambiguous. CDR1 SQVTM and CDR2 ANQGSEA come from the germline V gene. The CDR3 is 13 amino acids. Trimming pared 6 bases from V and 1 base from J, leaving 12 bases between.